This T cell receptor (beta chain) comes out of a study of blood T cells in healthy people across ages. Through a sample-barcoded 5' primer and a J-beta primer mix, a second PCR was run for about 6 to 11 cycles. The authors tagged each cDNA molecule using a template-switch adaptor with 12 random nucleotides. One entry per CDR3 protein results from TCRdb running MiXCR on the 5' RACE reads. The repertoire holds roughly 800,000 distinct CDR3 sequences, with 55% to 75% as singletons. The sample holds a few counts of this clonotype. Trimming at V came to 6 bases and at J to 0 bases, leaving 5 bases not matched to a gene. The CDR3 contains 14 residues. Per the germline V gene, CDR1 is PRHDT and CDR2 is FYEKMQ (reference sequence). Each sample provided at least 6 micrograms of extracted total RNA.

This chain uses TRBV13 with TRBJ2-7, with 7 bases matching TRBD1. What was sequenced was blood. The receptor comes from a man aged 25 to 40 in good health. This chain's CDR3 is CASRSQGSSYEQYF. The CDR3 coding sequence is TGTGCCAGCAGATCACAGGGGAGCTCCTACGAGCAGTACTTC.